This TCR beta chain was documented in a study of T cells in tuberculosis. Study results and limitations: Smaller distances to GMM-specific TCRs suggested their expansion in active tuberculosis.

Time point defined: new active TB diagnosis, blood taken before or within 7 days of starting treatment. Unsorted cryopreserved PBMC were sequenced, averaging approximately 100,000 T cells per clinical donor. Here immunoSEQ multiplex PCR was the method, and the copy in TCRdb shows in-frame clones only, minus some. This repertoire shows approximately 53,000 clones, over 90% found once; its top ten account for about 1.3%. For this clone: Its antigen is still unknown.

Germline lookup yields CDR1 SGHAT and CDR2 FQDESV (reference sequence). Germline trimming cut 2 bases from V and 4 bases from J; bases unmatched to any gene: 8. This CDR3 is built from 16 residues. The sample here was PBMCs, taken at tuberculosis diagnosis. The V gene is TRBV11-1, the J gene TRBJ2-5, with TRBD2 identical over 9 bases. The receptor's source is an adult with tuberculosis. The CDR3 here is CASSLNPSGIGETQYF. The DNA of the CDR3 is TGTGCCAGCAGCTTAAACCCTAGCGGGATCGGAGAGACCCAGTACTTC.